Shown below are 15 T cell receptor beta chains from a single sample sequenced in a study of cytomegalovirus exposure and HLA in healthy donors. 13 Jbeta primers and 60 Vbeta primers were used for the PCR. Sequencing used immunoSEQ multiplex PCR; TCRdb keeps in-frame clones, though not all of them. There are roughly 41,000 clones in the sample, with roughly 1% held by the top ten. Sequenced sample: PBMCs. The receptors shown here come from a woman in her thirties or forties in good health and CMV-seronegative.

This sequence joins TRBV28 and TRBJ2-2, with a weak D call TRBD2 (6 bases). From germline, CDR1 is MDHEN and CDR2 SYDVKM. There are 15 residues in the CDR3. V was pared by 6 bases and J by 2 bases, with 13 bases between. CDR3 sequence (DNA): TGTGCCAGCAGCCCGCCTAGCGCAAACACCGGGGAGCTGTTTTTT. Protein: CASSPPSANTGELFF.

For this clone: A junction end diverges from the germline sequence, so it may reflect a read error. V gene TRBV7-9 combines with J gene TRBJ1-4; 9 bases fit TRBD1. Looked up from germline, CDR1 is SEHNR and CDR2 is FQNEAQ (reference sequence). The CDR3 has 13 amino acids. DNA for the CDR3: TGTGCCAGCAGCTTAGGACAGGGGGTTGAAGGCGTTTTT. This encodes CASSLGQGVEGVF.

The rearrangement uses TRBV7-9 and TRBJ1-5; 8 bases fit TRBD1. With V trimmed by 8 bases and J by 2 bases, 8 bases remained unmatched. Germline V CDR1 and CDR2: SEHNR, FQNEAQ (reference sequence). This CDR3 region has 15 residues. CDR3 sequence: CASSGQGAGNQPQHF. The CDR3 coding sequence is TGTGCCAGCTCGGGGCAGGGGGCGGGCAATCAGCCCCAGCATTTT.

V is TRBV4-3 and J is TRBJ1-2; D is perhaps TRBD1 (5 bases). This CDR3 is built from 15 residues. With 1 base removed from V and 8 bases from J, the gap between germline ends came to 17 bases. Germline V lookup: CDR1 LGHNA, CDR2 YSLEER. The CDR3 coding sequence is TGCGCCAGCAGCCAAGGCGTTAGGGGATCTTACGGCTACACCTTC. It translates to CASSQGVRGSYGYTF.

This rearrangement joins TRBV29-1 to TRBJ2-1; 7 bases align to TRBD1. The CDR3 is 11 residues long. Germline V gene sequence: CDR1 SQVTM, CDR2 ANQGSEA. The J segment lost 9 bases and the V segment lost 7 bases, leaving 6 bases of the junction unmatched. CDR3: CSGARGSEQFF. Here the CDR3 DNA reads TGCAGCGGCGCCAGGGGGTCTGAGCAGTTCTTC.

V gene TRBV4-2 combines with J gene TRBJ1-2, with TRBD1 as a possible D gene (6 bases). CDR3 size: 15 residues. V lost 0 bases and J 3 bases, leaving 11 bases between the germline ends. The V gene's germline CDR1 is LGHNA and CDR2 YNFKEQ. This chain's CDR3 is CASSQETGRDYGYTF. CDR3 coding DNA: TGTGCCAGCAGCCAAGAAACAGGGAGGGACTATGGCTACACCTTC.

V gene TRBV7-7 combines with J gene TRBJ2-1; TRBD2 agrees at 13 bases. CDR3 length equals 15 residues. After removal of 4 bases from V and 5 bases from J, the junction contained 2 bases not matched to a gene. Germline values: CDR1 SSHAT, CDR2 FNYEAQ (reference sequence). The CDR3 DNA sequence: TGTGCCAGCAGCTATGGACTAGCGGGAGACAATGAGCAGTTCTTC. Translating it yields CASSYGLAGDNEQFF. The entire variable domain, with the rest obtained from reference TRBV7-7 and TRBJ2-1, is as follows: GAGVSQSPRYKVTKRGQDVTLRCDPISSHATLYWYQQALGQGPEFLTYFNYEAQPDKSGLPSDRFSAERPEGSISTLTIQRTEQRDSAMYRCASSYGLAGDNEQFFGPGTRLTVL.

The CDR3 nucleotides read TGTGCCAGCAGCGCCGGGACTAGCGGGATAATTTACAATGAGCAGTTCTTC. This gives the protein CASSAGTSGIIYNEQFF. The chain is built from TRBV9 and TRBJ2-1; 13 bases match TRBD2. The germline V gene has CDR1 SGDLS and CDR2 YYNGEE. V lost 3 bases and J lost 4; bases outside the gene matches: 7. The CDR3 has 17 residues.

On this clone itself: Other DNA sequences in the same sample also yield this CDR3. The V gene is TRBV7-2, the J gene TRBJ2-3; unclear D gene. The CDR3 runs 12 residues. Trimming left V 5 bases short and J 0 bases short, with 3 bases between. Germline V gene lookup returns CDR1 SGHTA and CDR2 FQGNSA. CDR3 loop: CASSLSTDTQYF. The CDR3 region has the DNA TGTGCCAGCAGCCTTAGCACAGATACGCAGTATTTT.

V and J are TRBV7-2 and TRBJ2-3; D is undetermined. Trimming took off 5 bases at V and 1 base at J, with 13 bases between the two ends. The germline CDR1 and CDR2 sequences are SGHTA and FQGNSA. CDR3 length: 15 residues. CDR3 bases: TGTGCCAGCAGCCGCACCTCCACGGGCACAGATACGCAGTATTTT. Translation: CASSRTSTGTDTQYF.

The genes are TRBV30 and TRBJ2-3; D not resolved. The V gene's germline CDR1 is GTSNPN and CDR2 SVGIG (reference sequence). CDR3 length equals 13 residues. V was cut by 0 bases and J by 4 bases, with 8 bases left in between. The DNA for the CDR3 is TGTGCCTGGAGTGTCTTACACCCAGATACGCAGTATTTT. Translated: CAWSVLHPDTQYF.

The chain employs TRBV28 and TRBJ1-2; no definite D call. Germline V lookup: CDR1 MDHEN, CDR2 SYDVKM. The V gene lost 2 bases and the J gene lost 1 base, with 5 bases spanning the gap. CDR3 size: 13 residues. This CDR3 is CASSLILNYGYTF. For the CDR3, the DNA is TGTGCCAGCAGTTTAATCCTTAACTATGGCTACACCTTC.

The chain couples TRBV11-2 to TRBJ1-1, with D maybe TRBD1 (5 bases). Germline V gene sequence: CDR1 SGHAT, CDR2 FQNNGV. Trimming pared 4 bases from V and 5 bases from J, leaving 17 bases between. The CDR3 is 15 residues long. CDR3 DNA: TGTGCCAGCAGCTCCCCCCGGGGAGGGGATACTGAAGCTTTCTTT. Protein sequence: CASSSPRGGDTEAFF.

The chain couples TRBV4-2 to TRBJ2-1, with 10 bases that match TRBD2. There are 19 residues in the CDR3. V lost 4 bases to trimming and J lost 5 bases; unmatched junction nucleotides: 17. The germline V gene has CDR1 LGHNA and CDR2 YNFKEQ. This chain's CDR3 is CASSLGTSGKSTGDNEQFF. The CDR3, as DNA: TGTGCCAGCAGCCTGGGAACTAGCGGGAAATCGACGGGCGACAATGAGCAGTTCTTC.

The chain carries TRBV7-2 and TRBJ2-7, with 12 bases identical to TRBD1. V shed 5 bases, J shed 7 bases, and the junction held 12 bases outside the gene matches. The V gene's germline CDR1 is SGHTA and CDR2 FQGNSA. This CDR3 comprises 16 residues. As DNA, the CDR3 is TGTGCCAGCAGCGCCTCTTGGGACAGGGGGCCGGGGGAGCAGTACTTC. This encodes CASSASWDRGPGEQYF.